Included here is one TCR beta chain sequence, with context. Using immunoSEQ multiplex PCR, the repertoire was profiled, and TCRdb retains in-frame clones only, with some absent. The sample has 300,000 to 400,000 clones; less than 85% are singletons. The data belong to a study of blood T cell repertoires in COVID-19. About the study: The origin of the acute and convalescent COVID-19 samples was the United States, Italy and Spain.

This CDR3 is built from 17 residues. Germline V gene sequence: CDR1 SGDLS, CDR2 YYNGEE. With 4 bases removed from V and 0 bases from J, the gap between germline ends came to 20 bases. Those enrolled, adults aged roughly 18 to 100 years, came from roughly 22 US areas. Self-reported history from a screening survey and questionnaire set each donor's cohort. This sequence was found in a woman in her twenties or thirties who had been exposed to COVID-19. The sample taken for sequencing was PBMCs or T cells enriched from blood (not recorded which). The chain combines TRBV9 with TRBJ2-7; D perhaps matches TRBD2 (6 bases). The chain's CDR3 is CASSPRAGIRSSYEQYF. The DNA of the CDR3 is TGTGCCAGCAGCCCCCGGGCGGGAATCAGGAGCTCCTACGAGCAGTACTTC.